The sequence of this TCR beta chain was determined in a study of prognosis after radiotherapy for stage I lung cancer. Study conclusions and caveats: TRBV and TRBJ gene usage reportedly differed between patients with and without metastases. A fall in unique TCR clone counts followed stereotactic body radiation therapy, with medians of about 9,700 versus 6,500.

Multiplex PCR, run in two rounds, amplified TCR beta CDR3 from genomic DNA. First-round PCR, the initial amplification, used primers specific to each TRBV and TRBJ gene. TCRdb processed the multiplex PCR reads anew with MiXCR; each CDR3 protein has one entry. Of roughly 12,000 distinct CDR3 sequences in the sample, 43% were seen once. This CDR3 has 16 residues. V gave up 2 bases and J gave up 3 bases; unmatched junction bases: 8. Germline lookup yields CDR1 KGHDR and CDR2 SFDVKD. This clonotype was counted between two and nine times. Its target is not known. Sample: PBMCs, taken before or after stereotactic body radiation therapy (not recorded which). The J gene is TRBJ2-7, the V gene TRBV24-1, with 8 bases fitting TRBD1. The origin of this receptor is a donor aged 50 or older with non-small cell lung cancer. CDR3 protein: CATSDSDGQGVYEQYF. The CDR3, as DNA: TGTGCCACCAGTGATTCCGATGGACAGGGAGTCTACGAGCAGTACTTC.